These 31 T cell receptor beta chains were sequenced from one sample in a study of cytomegalovirus exposure and HLA in healthy donors. In the PCR, 60 Vbeta and 13 Jbeta primers were used. Libraries were prepared by immunoSEQ multiplex PCR; TCRdb keeps only in-frame clonotypes and omits some of them. The repertoire has some 150,000 clones, approximately 80% of them found once; the top ten carry about 9.5%. Sequencing was done on a sample of PBMCs. The receptors stem from a man aged 18 to 29 in good health and CMV-seropositive.

The V call is TRBV5-1, the J call TRBJ2-7; the match to TRBD1 covers 12 bases. V trimming: 0 bases; J trimming: 6 bases; junction bases outside the gene matches: 7. CDR3 length equals 16 residues. The germline V gene encodes CDR1 SGHRS and CDR2 YFSETQ. The CDR3 DNA sequence: TGCGCCAGCAGCTTGGATATCGGGACAGGGGGCCGCGAGCAGTACTTC. Its translation is CASSLDIGTGGREQYF.

This clone has just one count. The J gene is TRBJ2-7, the V gene TRBV18; 8 bases map to TRBD1. The germline gives CDR1 KGHSH, CDR2 LQKENI. V was clipped by 0 bases and J by 0 bases; unmatched bases: 7. The CDR3 loop spans 17 amino acids. The CDR3 region is CASSPPVGQVSSYEQYF. The CDR3 bases are TGTGCCAGCTCACCACCGGTGGGACAGGTTAGCTCCTACGAGCAGTACTTC.

This rearrangement joins TRBV5-1 to TRBJ2-4; 11 positions agree with TRBD2. Germline-derived CDR1 and CDR2 are SGHRS and YFSETQ. This CDR3 is 15 amino acids long. Trimming removed 5 bases from V and 9 bases from J; junction bases left unmatched: 10. This CDR3 is CASSPKLAGDGIQYF. As DNA, the CDR3 is TGCGCCAGCAGTCCCAAACTAGCGGGAGATGGCATTCAGTACTTC. Full variable domain (outside the CDR3, taken from reference TRBV5-1 and TRBJ2-4): KAGVTQTPRYLIKTRGQQVTLSCSPISGHRSVSWYQQTPGQGLQFLFEYFSETQRNKGNFPGRFSGRQFSNSRSEMNVSTLELGDSALYLCASSPKLAGDGIQYFGAGTRLSVL.

The chain uses TRBV25-1 and TRBJ2-3; 9 positions agree with TRBD2. Germline V CDR1 and CDR2: MGHDK, SYGVNS. The CDR3 is 17 residues long. V was pared by 0 bases and J by 5 bases, with 9 bases of the junction left unmatched. This chain's CDR3 is CASSEYGGGALRDTQYF. CDR3 coding DNA: TGTGCCAGCAGTGAATACGGCGGGGGGGCCCTCCGAGATACGCAGTATTTT.

The chain is built from TRBV7-6 and TRBJ2-7; D not certain. Germline lookup yields CDR1 SGHVS and CDR2 FNYEAQ. The CDR3 spans 13 residues. Trimming took off 2 bases at V and 3 bases at J, with 8 bases between the two ends. Here the CDR3 DNA reads TGTGCCAGCAGCTTACAAAACAGCTACGAGCAGTACTTC. This gives the protein CASSLQNSYEQYF.

The chain links TRBV30 to TRBJ1-1; TRBD1 is a possible D gene (6 bases). CDR1 is GTSNPN, CDR2 SVGIG, per germline (reference sequence). V lost 1 base to trimming and J lost 2 bases, with 17 bases between them. The CDR3 is 16 residues long. CDR3 DNA: TGTGCCTGGAGTGCTCCTACAGGACAGATCAACACTGAAGCTTTCTTT. Its protein is CAWSAPTGQINTEAFF.

The gene calls are TRBV2 and TRBJ1-2; no definite D call. Trimming took 4 bases from V and 2 from J, leaving 11 bases between them. CDR3 size: 14 residues. Germline lookup yields CDR1 SNHLY and CDR2 FYNNEI. CDR3 in amino acids: CASSGETVNYGYTF. Written as DNA, the CDR3 is TGTGCCAGCAGTGGAGAAACAGTCAACTATGGCTACACCTTC.

V is TRBV7-9 and J is TRBJ1-4; maybe TRBD1 (5 bases). The V gene lost 7 bases and the J gene lost 3 bases, with 12 bases spanning the gap. Germline V gene lookup returns CDR1 SEHNR and CDR2 FQNEAQ (reference sequence). The CDR3 runs to 14 residues. The DNA for the CDR3 is TGTGCCAGCACCTTCGGGGGGGCTAATGAAAAACTGTTTTTT. Its translation is CASTFGGANEKLFF.

This chain links TRBV4-1 with TRBJ1-1; D is uncertain. In germline, CDR1 is MGHRA, CDR2 YSYEKL. V gave up 0 bases and J gave up 4 bases, with 12 bases separating them. The CDR3 has 15 residues. Here the CDR3 DNA reads TGCGCCAGCAGCCAAGATCGCCCAAGGAGCACTGAAGCTTTCTTT. Protein sequence: CASSQDRPRSTEAFF.

This sequence joins TRBV7-2 and TRBJ2-3, with unresolved D. Germline V gives CDR1 SGHTA, CDR2 FQGNSA. This CDR3 comprises 19 residues. The germline V and J ends were trimmed by 1 base and 2 bases, with 22 bases remaining between them. The CDR3, as DNA: TGTGCCAGCAGCTTAGGGCGGCTATCGGTAACTTCGCCCACAGATACGCAGTATTTT. Amino acids: CASSLGRLSVTSPTDTQYF.

A few counts support this clone. The chain joins TRBV7-7 to TRBJ1-1, with 7 nucleotides matching TRBD1. The CDR3 is made up of 13 amino acids. Unmatched junction bases numbered 4, after V lost 1 base and J lost 8 bases. Per the germline V gene, CDR1 is SSHAT and CDR2 is FNYEAQ (reference sequence). CDR3 sequence (DNA): TGTGCCAGCAGCTTAGTGACAGGGTCGGAAGCTTTCTTT. Its translation: CASSLVTGSEAFF.

The chain recombines TRBV7-2 with TRBJ2-3; 10 bases map to TRBD2. This CDR3 contains 14 residues. The germline V gene encodes CDR1 SGHTA and CDR2 FQGNSA. V dropped 3 bases and J dropped 7; count of bases not matched to a gene: 4. CDR3 amino acids: CASSFRLAGHTQYF. In nucleotides, the CDR3 is TGTGCCAGCAGCTTTCGACTAGCGGGCCATACGCAGTATTTT.

This clone has only one observation. The chain is built from TRBV19 and TRBJ2-2, with 9 positions matching TRBD1. Trimming at V came to 9 bases and at J to 8 bases, leaving 4 bases not matched to a gene. CDR3 length equals 12 residues. Germline V CDR1 and CDR2: LNHDA, SQIVND (reference sequence). The CDR3 is CASDRGWGELFF. The CDR3 region has the DNA TGTGCCAGCGACAGGGGGTGGGGGGAGCTGTTTTTT. Drawing the rest from reference TRBV19 and TRBJ2-2, the complete variable domain is DGGITQSPKYLFRKEGQNVTLSCEQNLNHDAMYWYRQDPGQGLRLIYYSQIVNDFQKGDIAEGYSVSREKKESFPLTVTSAQKNPTAFYLCASDRGWGELFFGEGSRLTVL.

The chain is built from TRBV27 and TRBJ2-7, with 8 bases matching TRBD1. J gave up 3 bases and V 5 bases, and 9 bases lay outside the gene matches. CDR3 length: 15 residues. Germline values: CDR1 MNHEY, CDR2 SMNVEV (reference sequence). The CDR3 bases are TGTGCCAGCAGTGTTACCGGGACAGGTTTCTACGAGCAGTACTTC. Protein product: CASSVTGTGFYEQYF.

The rearrangement links TRBV6-1 to TRBJ2-1, with 7 bases fitting TRBD2. Germline V CDR1 and CDR2: MNHNS, SASEGT. The V and J ends lost 5 bases and 6 bases, in that order; junction bases with no gene match: 4. The CDR3 is 13 amino acids. The CDR3 sequence is CASSRTRGNEQFF. CDR3 in DNA: TGTGCCAGCAGTAGGACTAGGGGCAATGAGCAGTTCTTC.

The chain uses TRBV7-2 and TRBJ2-1; 8 positions agree with TRBD1. The V gene's germline CDR1 is SGHTA and CDR2 FQGNSA. The CDR3 sequence is 17 residues long. V lost 5 bases, J lost 5 bases, and 14 bases stayed unmatched. The DNA of the CDR3 is TGTGCCAGCAGCATCCGATCCGGGACAGGTAAAAACAATGAGCAGTTCTTC. Its protein product is CASSIRSGTGKNNEQFF.

The chain joins TRBV30 to TRBJ2-7; tentatively, D is TRBD1 (5 bases). V lost 5 bases and J lost 0, with 11 bases in between. This CDR3 is built from 13 residues. CDR1 is GTSNPN, CDR2 SVGIG, per germline (reference sequence). CDR3: CAWGAQSSYEQYF. The CDR3 region has the DNA TGTGCCTGGGGGGCACAGAGCTCCTACGAGCAGTACTTC.

The chain combines TRBV5-1 with TRBJ2-5, with 9 bases that match TRBD1. CDR3 length: 15 amino acids. The germline V gene encodes CDR1 SGHRS and CDR2 YFSETQ. The V segment lost 5 bases and the J segment 7 bases; nucleotides outside the gene matches: 12. CDR3 in DNA: TGCGCCAGCAGTCGGAGAGGGGACAGGGCGGGGACCCAGTACTTC. Amino acids: CASSRRGDRAGTQYF.

This chain joins TRBV27 and TRBJ2-3; D uncertain. The germline gives CDR1 MNHEY, CDR2 SMNVEV (reference sequence). The CDR3 sequence is 15 residues long. V lost 1 base and J lost 0, with 8 bases in between. The CDR3: CASSLLVTSTDTQYF. The CDR3 DNA is TGTGCCAGCAGTTTATTGGTCACAAGCACAGATACGCAGTATTTT.

The chain recombines TRBV7-9 with TRBJ2-2; TRBD2 aligns across 15 bases. Germline CDR1 is SEHNR and CDR2 is FQNEAQ (reference sequence). V shed 4 bases, J shed 3 bases, and the junction held 9 bases outside the gene matches. The CDR3 is made up of 19 amino acids. CDR3 amino acids: CASSWPGTSGGHDTGELFF. The CDR3 DNA is TGTGCCAGCAGCTGGCCCGGGACTAGCGGGGGGCATGACACCGGGGAGCTGTTTTTT.

The chain joins TRBV2 to TRBJ2-3; 10 bases fit TRBD2. Per germline, CDR1 SNHLY and CDR2 FYNNEI. V lost 0 bases and J lost 4; bases outside the gene matches: 4. The CDR3 spans 16 residues. The CDR3 reads CASSEALSGGADTQYF. The CDR3, as DNA: TGTGCCAGCAGTGAAGCGCTGAGCGGGGGGGCAGATACGCAGTATTTT.

The V gene is TRBV4-2, the J gene TRBJ1-5; D gene uncertain. V gave up 0 bases and J gave up 1 base, with 13 bases separating them. Germline CDR1 reads LGHNA; CDR2 reads YNFKEQ. There are 17 residues in the CDR3. The CDR3 bases are TGTGCCAGCAGCCAAGATAGAACAGACTACAGCAATCAGCCCCAGCATTTT. Protein product: CASSQDRTDYSNQPQHF.

With regard to this clone: A junction end diverges from the germline sequence, so it may reflect a read error. The chain joins TRBV11-2 to TRBJ2-7; D is perhaps TRBD1 (5 bases). CDR1 and CDR2 from the germline V gene are SGHAT and FQNNGV. This CDR3 comprises 13 residues. The CDR3 nucleotides read TGTGTCAGCGCTTGGGGCAGGGTCTACGAGCAGTACTTC. Translating it yields CVSAWGRVYEQYF. The whole variable domain, filled in from reference TRBV11-2 and TRBJ2-7, reads EAGVAQSPRYKIIEKRQSVAFWCNPISGHATLYWYQQILGQGPKLLIQFQNNGVVDDSQLPKDRFSAERLKGVDSTLKIQPAKLEDSAVYLCVSAWGRVYEQYFGPGTRLTVT.

V gene TRBV29-1 combines with J gene TRBJ1-4, with 10 bases aligning to TRBD1. The germline gives CDR1 SQVTM, CDR2 ANQGSEA. After removal of 0 bases from V and 7 bases from J, the junction contained 2 bases not matched to a gene. The CDR3 loop spans 14 amino acids. In nucleotides, the CDR3 is TGCAGCGTTGAAGAGACAGGGGGCGGTGAAAAACTGTTTTTT. As protein: CSVEETGGGEKLFF. The whole variable domain, remainder taken from reference TRBV29-1 and TRBJ1-4, is SAVISQKPSRDICQRGTSLTIQCQVDSQVTMMFWYRQQPGQSLTLIATANQGSEATYESGFVIDKFPISRPNLTFSTLTVSNMSPEDSSIYLCSVEETGGGEKLFFGSGTQLSVL.

The CDR3 here is CASSRRGGLLSNYGYTF. The CDR3 DNA reads as TGTGCCAGCAGCCGACGAGGGGGCCTCCTCTCTAACTATGGCTACACCTTC. The chain couples TRBV7-9 to TRBJ1-2, with 7 bases identical to TRBD1. Unmatched junction bases numbered 12, after V lost 5 bases and J lost 0 bases. CDR1 is SEHNR, CDR2 FQNEAQ, per germline (reference sequence). The CDR3 is 17 residues long. Looking up the rest from reference TRBV7-9 and TRBJ1-2 gives the full variable domain: DTGVSQNPRHKITKRGQNVTFRCDPISEHNRLYWYRQTLGQGPEFLTYFQNEAQLEKSRLLSDRFSAERPKGSFSTLEIQRTEQGDSAMYLCASSRRGGLLSNYGYTFGSGTRLTVV.

This clone was observed once. The chain employs TRBV7-7 and TRBJ1-4; TRBD1 aligns across 8 bases. Trimming took 5 bases from V and 10 from J; bases not matched to a gene: 9. From germline, CDR1 is SSHAT and CDR2 FNYEAQ (reference sequence). CDR3 size: 14 residues. CDR3 nucleotides: TGTGCCAGCAGCCCCTCAGACAGGGGTGGAAAACTGTTTTTT. Amino acid sequence: CASSPSDRGGKLFF.

There are a few counts of this clone. The chain couples TRBV5-1 to TRBJ2-6; D is perhaps TRBD2 (5 bases). This CDR3 region has 15 residues. Germline loops: CDR1 SGHRS, CDR2 YFSETQ. Trimming took off 3 bases at V and 4 bases at J, with 11 bases between the two ends. The CDR3 bases are TGCGCCAGCAGCTCCCGGGGTCCCGGGGCCAACGTCCTGACTTTC. Translated, it gives CASSSRGPGANVLTF.

The chain is built from TRBV5-4 and TRBJ2-5, with 11 bases lining up with TRBD2. Per the germline V gene, CDR1 is SGHNT and CDR2 is YYREEE (reference sequence). This CDR3 spans 15 amino acids. Unmatched junction bases numbered 3, after V lost 4 bases and J lost 1 base. The CDR3 region is CASSPGTSGQETQYF. As DNA, the CDR3 is TGTGCCAGCAGCCCCGGGACTAGCGGCCAAGAGACCCAGTACTTC.

The rearrangement joins TRBV18 to TRBJ2-5; possibly TRBD1 for D (6 bases). CDR3 size: 13 residues. V was shortened by 1 base and J by 5 bases, with 8 bases between the two germline ends. Germline CDR1 KGHSH, CDR2 LQKENI. The chain's CDR3 is CASSPHQGETQYF. The CDR3 nucleotides read TGTGCCAGCTCACCACATCAGGGGGAGACCCAGTACTTC.

This clone was picked up one time. CDR3 bases: TGCGCCAGCCAACTAGCGGGAGTCGGGGCCTACGAGCAGTACTTC. Protein product: CASQLAGVGAYEQYF. The genes are TRBV5-1 and TRBJ2-7; 11 nucleotides align to TRBD2. Germline CDR1 SGHRS, CDR2 YFSETQ. The length of the CDR3 is 15 residues. The trim removed 7 bases at V and 2 bases at J, leaving 8 bases unmatched.

This clone has only one observation. The V and J genes are TRBV9 and TRBJ1-3; TRBD1 might be the D (6 bases). The CDR3 totals 16 residues. From germline, CDR1 is SGDLS and CDR2 YYNGEE. The V end was cut by 4 bases, the J end by 4 bases, with 18 bases between. The CDR3 nucleotides read TGTGCCAGCAGCAATCCCGAAACAGGGTTAGGAAACACCATATATTTT. It is translated as CASSNPETGLGNTIYF.